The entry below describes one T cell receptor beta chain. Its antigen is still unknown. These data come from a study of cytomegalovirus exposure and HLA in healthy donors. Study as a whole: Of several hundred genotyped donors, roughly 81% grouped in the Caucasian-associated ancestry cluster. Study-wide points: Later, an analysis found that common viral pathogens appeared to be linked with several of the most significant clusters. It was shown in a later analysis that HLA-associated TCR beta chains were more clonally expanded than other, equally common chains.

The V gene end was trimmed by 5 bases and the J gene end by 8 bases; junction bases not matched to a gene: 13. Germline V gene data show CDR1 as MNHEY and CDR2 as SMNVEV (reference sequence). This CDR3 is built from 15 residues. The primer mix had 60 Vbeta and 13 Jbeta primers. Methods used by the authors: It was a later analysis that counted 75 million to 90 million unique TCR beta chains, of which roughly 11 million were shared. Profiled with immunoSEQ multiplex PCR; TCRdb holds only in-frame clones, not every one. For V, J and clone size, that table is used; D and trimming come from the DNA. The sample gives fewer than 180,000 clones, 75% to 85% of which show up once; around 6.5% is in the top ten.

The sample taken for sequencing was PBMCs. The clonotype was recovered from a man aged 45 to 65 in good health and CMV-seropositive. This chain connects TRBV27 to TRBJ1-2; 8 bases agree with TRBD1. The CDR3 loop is CASSPLDRVGRGYTF. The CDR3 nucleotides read TGTGCCAGCAGTCCCTTGGACAGGGTGGGACGGGGCTACACCTTC.